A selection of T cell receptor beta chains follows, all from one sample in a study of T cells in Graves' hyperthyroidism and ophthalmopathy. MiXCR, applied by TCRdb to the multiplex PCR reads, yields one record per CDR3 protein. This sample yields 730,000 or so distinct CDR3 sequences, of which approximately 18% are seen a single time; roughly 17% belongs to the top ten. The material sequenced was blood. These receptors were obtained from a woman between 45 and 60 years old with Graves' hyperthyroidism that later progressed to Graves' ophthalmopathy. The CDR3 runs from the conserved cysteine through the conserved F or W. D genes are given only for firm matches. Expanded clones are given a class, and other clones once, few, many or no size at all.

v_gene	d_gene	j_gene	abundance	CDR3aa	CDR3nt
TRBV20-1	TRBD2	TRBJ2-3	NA	CSAAAAGDYVDTQYF	TGCAGTGCTGCAGCCGCGGGAGACTACGTAGATACGCAGTATTTT
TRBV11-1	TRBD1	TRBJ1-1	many	CASSFGGGAHTEAFF	TGTGCCAGCAGCTTCGGAGGGGGCGCACACACTGAAGCTTTCTTT
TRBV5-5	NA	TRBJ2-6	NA	CASSVARGASGANVLTF	TGTGCCAGCAGCGTGGCCAGGGGGGCCTCTGGGGCCAACGTCCTGACTTTC
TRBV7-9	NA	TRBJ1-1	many	CASSLAYLNTEAFF	TGTGCCAGCAGCTTAGCGTATTTGAACACTGAAGCTTTCTTT
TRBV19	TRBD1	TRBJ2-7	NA	CASSTDRATYEQYF	TGTGCCAGTAGTACGGACAGGGCGACCTACGAGCAGTACTTC
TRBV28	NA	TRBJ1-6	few	CASFGGYNSPLHF	TGTGCCAGCTTTGGGGGGTATAATTCACCCCTCCACTTT
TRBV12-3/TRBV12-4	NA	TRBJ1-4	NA	CASSLFGTLREKLFF	TGTGCCAGCAGCCTATTCGGGACGCTTAGAGAAAAACTGTTTTTT
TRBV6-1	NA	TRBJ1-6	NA	CASSLTVVSSPLHF	TGTGCCAGCAGTTTGACAGTTGTGTCTTCACCCCTCCACTTT
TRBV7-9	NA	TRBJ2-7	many	CASAGTVTYEQYF	TGTGCCAGCGCCGGGACTGTTACCTACGAGCAGTACTTC
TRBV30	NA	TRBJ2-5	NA	CAWSPLVYETQYF	TGTGCCTGGAGCCCGCTGGTGTATGAGACCCAGTACTTC
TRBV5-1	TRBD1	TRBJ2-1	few	CASSSRQGRYNEQFF	TGCGCCAGCAGCTCCAGACAGGGCCGCTACAATGAGCAGTTCTTC
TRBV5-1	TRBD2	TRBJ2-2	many	CASSTIPGLAGGTNTGELFF	TGCGCCAGCAGCACAATCCCGGGACTAGCGGGGGGAACTAACACCGGGGAGCTGTTTTTT
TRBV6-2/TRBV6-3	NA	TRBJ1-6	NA	CASILRGYNSPLHF	TGTGCCAGCATCCTCAGGGGATATAATTCACCCCTCCACTTT
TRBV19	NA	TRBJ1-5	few	CASTPSPRGVNQPQHF	TGTGCCAGTACCCCAAGCCCCAGGGGCGTCAATCAGCCCCAGCATTTT
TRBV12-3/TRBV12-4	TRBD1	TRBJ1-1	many	CASSLTGVPPNTEAFF	TGTGCCAGCAGTCTAACAGGGGTCCCCCCGAACACTGAAGCTTTCTTT
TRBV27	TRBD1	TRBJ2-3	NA	CASSTRQGRSTDTQYF	TGTGCCAGCAGTACCAGACAGGGGCGTAGCACAGATACGCAGTATTTT
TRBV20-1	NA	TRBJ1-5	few	CSASGGGGQPQHF	TGCAGTGCCAGCGGGGGGGGAGGGCAGCCCCAGCATTTT
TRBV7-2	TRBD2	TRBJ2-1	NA	CASSHTSGGRSYNEQFF	TGTGCCAGCAGCCATACTAGCGGGGGTCGATCCTACAATGAGCAGTTCTTC
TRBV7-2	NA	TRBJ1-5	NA	CASSRKTGPGPQHF	TGTGCCAGCAGCCGAAAGACAGGACCTGGGCCCCAGCATTTT
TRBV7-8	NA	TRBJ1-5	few	CASSPDWLGIDNQPQHF	TGTGCCAGCAGCCCAGATTGGCTGGGGATCGACAATCAGCCCCAGCATTTT
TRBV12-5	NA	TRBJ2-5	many	CASGLVLGGPQETQYF	TGTGCTAGTGGTTTGGTACTCGGGGGGCCCCAAGAGACCCAGTACTTC
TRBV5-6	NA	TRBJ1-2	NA	CASSPTQNYGYTF	TGTGCCAGCAGCCCGACACAAAACTATGGCTACACCTTC
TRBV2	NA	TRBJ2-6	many	CASSPGWSSGANVLTF	TGTGCCAGCAGTCCGGGATGGAGCTCTGGGGCCAACGTCCTGACTTTC
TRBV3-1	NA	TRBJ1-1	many	CASSHGDDTEAFF	TGTGCCAGCAGCCACGGGGATGATACTGAAGCTTTCTTT
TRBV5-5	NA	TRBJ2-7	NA	CASSLEGAKVRYEQYF	TGTGCCAGCAGCTTGGAAGGTGCGAAGGTTCGCTACGAGCAGTACTTC
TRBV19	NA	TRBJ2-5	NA	CASSWARQETQYF	TGTGCCAGTAGTTGGGCCCGACAAGAGACCCAGTACTTC
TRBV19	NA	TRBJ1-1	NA	CASSVSVDTEAFF	TGTGCCAGTAGCGTTTCAGTGGACACTGAAGCTTTCTTT
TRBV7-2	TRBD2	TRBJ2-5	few	CASSLRIAGQETQYF	TGTGCCAGCAGCTTAAGGATAGCGGGGCAAGAGACCCAGTACTTC
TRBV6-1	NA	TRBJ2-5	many	CASSKNWGGDKLQETQYF	TGTGCCAGCAGTAAAAACTGGGGAGGGGACAAACTCCAAGAGACCCAGTACTTC
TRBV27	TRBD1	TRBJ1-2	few	CASSLSGTGYGYTF	TGTGCCAGCAGTTTATCGGGGACAGGCTATGGCTACACCTTC
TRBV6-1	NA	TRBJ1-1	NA	CASSRGLGTEAFF	TGTGCCAGCAGTCGGGGCCTGGGGACTGAAGCTTTCTTT
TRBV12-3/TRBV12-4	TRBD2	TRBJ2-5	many	CASSLTTSGETQYF	TGTGCCAGCAGTCTTACTACTAGCGGCGAGACCCAGTACTTC
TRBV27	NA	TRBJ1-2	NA	CASSLEGVEGYTF	TGTGCCAGCAGTTTAGAAGGGGTGGAGGGCTACACCTTC
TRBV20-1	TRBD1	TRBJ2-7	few	CSARDRVNSYEQYF	TGCAGTGCCCGGGACAGGGTGAATAGCTACGAGCAGTACTTC